A single count supports the clone carrying this T cell receptor beta chain. This specimen comes from a study of blood T cell repertoires in COVID-19. Study-level background: Donors in the United States, Italy and Spain gave samples during acute or convalescent COVID-19.

CDR3 length: 16 amino acids. Data came from immunoSEQ multiplex PCR; TCRdb stores just in-frame clones and leaves some out. The sample records 170,000 or so clones, roughly 87% being singletons. Each recovered donor of Cohort 3 presented with two negative PCRs, clearance, or symptom resolution. The receptor's source is a woman aged 45-59 years who had recovered from COVID-19. The sample taken for sequencing was PBMCs or T cells enriched from blood (not recorded which). The chain is built from TRBV21-1 and TRBJ1-5; the tabulated D call, TRBD1, remains unverified against the DNA. TRBV21-1 is a known pseudogene. The CDR3 here is CASSKDPGGNNQPQHF. In DNA, the CDR3 is TGTGCCAGCAGCAAAGATCCAGGGGGAAACAATCAGCCCCAGCATTTT.